Each of the 6 T cell receptor beta chains below was sequenced from the same sample in a study of T cell repertoires in cytomegalovirus infection. Each CDR3 protein is one row after TCRdb ran MiXCR on the reads. This table has about half a million distinct CDR3 sequences, about two fifths appearing once. Antigens for these TCRs are unknown. The material was cultured PBMCs, obtained from culture after CMV antigen stimulation. These receptors were collected from a human donor in good health (CMV status not recorded). Some clones in this sample may be carry-over from other donors' samples.

The V call is TRBV7-2, the J call TRBJ2-1, with 10 bases identical to TRBD2. V lost 3 bases, J lost 0 bases, and 11 bases stayed unmatched. Germline loops: CDR1 SGHTA, CDR2 FQGNSA. The length of the CDR3 is 19 residues. The CDR3 coding sequence is TGTGCCAGCAGCTTTAGGGCTAGCGGGAGCTTAAGCTCCTACAATGAGCAGTTCTTC. Translated, it gives CASSFRASGSLSSYNEQFF.

The chain has TRBV2 and TRBJ1-6; D gene uncertain. This CDR3 region has 14 residues. Germline CDR1 SNHLY, CDR2 FYNNEI. Trimming pared 6 bases from V and 0 bases from J, leaving 6 bases between. The CDR3 DNA sequence: TGTGCCAGCAGGGAGAGCTCCTATAATTCACCCCTCCACTTT. Translation gives CASRESSYNSPLHF.

The rearrangement links TRBV11-2 to TRBJ2-2, with 7 bases that match TRBD1. V trimming: 3 bases; J trimming: 6 bases; junction bases outside the gene matches: 13. The V gene's germline CDR1 is SGHAT and CDR2 FQNNGV. The CDR3 extends over 17 amino acids. As DNA, the CDR3 is TGTGCCAGCAGCTTGACAGGGAGATGGGTCGGTTCCGGGGAGCTGTTTTTT. It translates to CASSLTGRWVGSGELFF.

The chain combines TRBV7-2 with TRBJ1-5; D not resolved. V was shortened by 5 bases and J by 1 base, with 12 bases between the two germline ends. Germline CDR1 reads SGHTA; CDR2 reads FQGNSA. CDR3 length: 15 residues. The CDR3 bases are TGTGCCAGCAGCCCGGACCCATGGAGCAATCAGCCCCAGCATTTT. Its protein is CASSPDPWSNQPQHF.

The CDR3 DNA follows: TGTGCCAGCAGGCGGTGGCAGGATAAGGGGAACGTCTATGGCTACACCTTC. Amino acid sequence: CASRRWQDKGNVYGYTF. The chain uses TRBV11-2 and TRBJ1-2; D is perhaps TRBD1 (5 bases). The germline V gene encodes CDR1 SGHAT and CDR2 FQNNGV. V lost 6 bases, J lost 4 bases, and 24 bases lay in between. The CDR3 length is 17 residues. Variable domain in full (rest from reference TRBV11-2 and TRBJ1-2): EAGVAQSPRYKIIEKRQSVAFWCNPISGHATLYWYQQILGQGPKLLIQFQNNGVVDDSQLPKDRFSAERLKGVDSTLKIQPAKLEDSAVYLCASRRWQDKGNVYGYTFGSGTRLTVV.

The chain carries TRBV7-2 and TRBJ1-2, with D possibly being TRBD1 (6 bases). The V end lost 5 bases, the J end lost 7 bases, and 20 bases lay between the germline ends. In germline, CDR1 is SGHTA, CDR2 FQGNSA. CDR3 length equals 15 residues. CDR3 in amino acids: CASSPYLRGDSGYTF. The CDR3 DNA reads TGTGCCAGCAGCCCCTACCTTAGGGGGGACTCTGGCTACACCTTC.